The next 11 T cell receptor beta chains were all read from a single sample in a study of blood T cell repertoires in COVID-19. TCRdb's table, derived via immunoSEQ multiplex PCR, lists solely in-frame clones and lacks some. Of about 320,000 clones detected, about 92% appear once; the ten largest clones hold around 2.5%. The sequenced sample consisted of PBMCs or T cells enriched from blood (not recorded which). The origin of the receptors is a man between 60 and 75 years old who had recovered from COVID-19.

The J gene is TRBJ2-7, the V gene TRBV6-5; D is possibly TRBD2 (6 bases). The CDR3 has 14 residues. Germline V CDR1 and CDR2: MNHEY, SVGAGI. V gave up 6 bases and J gave up 6 bases, with 18 bases separating them. The CDR3 sequence: CASRSPYPGVEQYF. The DNA for the CDR3 is TGTGCCAGCAGATCACCTTACCCGGGGGTCGAGCAGTACTTC.

The chain links TRBV15 to TRBJ1-4; the D is unclear. Looked up from germline, CDR1 is LNHNV and CDR2 is YYDKDF (reference sequence). The V and J ends lost 2 bases and 5 bases respectively, with 18 bases between them. The CDR3 covers 17 residues. The CDR3 loop reads CATSRSRGSLTNEKLFF. DNA of the CDR3: TGTGCCACCAGCAGATCCAGAGGATCCCTTACAAATGAAAAACTGTTTTTT.

The chain is built from TRBV18 and TRBJ1-5, with D unclear. Germline loops: CDR1 KGHSH, CDR2 LQKENI. The CDR3 runs 14 residues. Trimming removed 1 base from V and 5 bases from J, with 9 bases in between. This CDR3 reads CASSPQQDYQPQHF. The CDR3, as DNA: TGTGCCAGCTCACCACAGCAGGACTATCAGCCCCAGCATTTT.

The chain recombines TRBV18 with TRBJ1-2; no reliable D call. CDR1 is KGHSH, CDR2 LQKENI, per germline. With 6 bases removed from V and 3 bases from J, the gap between germline ends came to 14 bases. This CDR3 spans 14 amino acids. CDR3 region: CASSPGRGYYGYTF. The CDR3 DNA is TGTGCCAGCTCTCCCGGACGGGGTTACTATGGCTACACCTTC. Using reference TRBV18 and TRBJ1-2 for the parts outside the CDR3, the full variable domain is NAGVMQNPRHLVRRRGQEARLRCSPMKGHSHVYWYRQLPEEGLKFMVYLQKENIIDESGMPKERFSAEFPKEGPSILRIQQVVRGDSAAYFCASSPGRGYYGYTFGSGTRLTVV.

The chain uses TRBV19 and TRBJ1-1, with TRBD1 matching 7 bases. Germline CDR1 reads LNHDA; CDR2 reads SQIVND (reference sequence). V gave up 7 bases and J gave up 5 bases; unmatched junction bases: 10. The CDR3 loop spans 14 amino acids. CDR3 residues: CASTLQGSRTEAFF. The CDR3 DNA sequence: TGTGCCAGTACCTTACAGGGGTCTAGGACTGAAGCTTTCTTT.

The chain has TRBV9 and TRBJ2-7, with 7 bases identical to TRBD2. Per germline, CDR1 SGDLS and CDR2 YYNGEE. V shed 2 bases and J 6 bases; nucleotides not matched to a gene: 11. The CDR3 contains 15 residues. CDR3: CASSVGGQGAAEQYF. The DNA of the CDR3 is TGTGCCAGCAGCGTGGGAGGGCAGGGTGCCGCCGAGCAGTACTTC.

This chain links TRBV7-9 with TRBJ1-1; D remains ambiguous. Per the germline V gene, CDR1 is SEHNR and CDR2 is FQNEAQ (reference sequence). The CDR3 spans 14 residues. V dropped 5 bases and J dropped 4 bases, with 14 bases sitting between them. This CDR3 reads CASSLGLGITEAFF. In nucleotides, the CDR3 is TGTGCCAGCAGCCTTGGTCTCGGGATCACTGAAGCTTTCTTT.

The chain couples TRBV27 to TRBJ1-5, with TRBD1 matching over 7 bases. V lost 4 bases and J lost 5; bases outside the gene matches: 8. The CDR3 sequence is 15 residues long. The germline V gene encodes CDR1 MNHEY and CDR2 SMNVEV (reference sequence). CDR3 coding DNA: TGTGCCAGCAGTTATTCAGGGGGAAAGGATCAGCCCCAGCATTTT. This gives the protein CASSYSGGKDQPQHF.

The rearrangement uses TRBV27 and TRBJ1-4; D is perhaps TRBD1 (5 bases). Germline CDR1 and CDR2: MNHEY and SMNVEV (reference sequence). The CDR3 spans 11 residues. V lost 7 bases and J 5 bases, leaving 5 bases between the germline ends. This CDR3 is CASKGNEKLFF. CDR3 DNA sequence: TGTGCCAGCAAGGGGAATGAAAAACTGTTTTTT.

The CDR3 is CASSPGAGLASEQFF. CDR3 coding DNA: TGTGCCAGCAGCCCAGGGGCGGGACTAGCCTCTGAGCAGTTCTTC. V usage is TRBV5-6 and J usage is TRBJ2-1, with TRBD2 matching 9 bases. With 4 bases clipped from V and 9 bases from J, the junction kept 11 bases outside the gene matches. The CDR3 sequence is 15 residues long. Germline values: CDR1 SGHDT, CDR2 YYEEEE. The full variable domain, with the rest looked up from reference TRBV5-6 and TRBJ2-1, is DAGVTQSPTHLIKTRGQQVTLRCSPKSGHDTVSWYQQALGQGPQFIFQYYEEEERQRGNFPDRFSGHQFPNYSSELNVNALLLGDSALYLCASSPGAGLASEQFFGPGTRLTVL.

The chain is built from TRBV7-3 and TRBJ1-6; a weak D match, TRBD1 (6 bases). Germline V gives CDR1 SGHTA, CDR2 FQGTGA. V was cut by 0 bases and J by 16 bases, with 10 bases left in between. The CDR3 runs to 12 residues. The CDR3 DNA reads TGTGCCAGCAGCTTAACAGGGGGAGAACTCCACTTT. As protein: CASSLTGGELHF.